This TCR beta chain was retrieved from a study of sequential checkpoint blockade in melanoma. Across the study: Each arm's sequence ended with maintenance nivolumab.

This CDR3 spans 13 amino acids. CDR1 LGHNA and CDR2 YNFKEQ come from the germline V gene. V was pared by 1 base and J by 3 bases, with 7 bases between. Treatment noted: randomized to nivolumab then ipilimumab (arm A) or the reverse (arm B). From thawed PBMCs, live CD3+CD8+ cells negative for CD19 and CD56 were sorted. Some clones are missing from TCRdb's copy, which holds only in-frame ones; the method was immunoSEQ multiplex PCR. There are 25,000 to 30,000 clones in the sample; 75% to 85% occur only once, and around 17% lies in the top ten. The gene calls are TRBV4-2 and TRBJ2-7; D is ambiguous. The receptor was isolated from a human donor with melanoma. The material was CD8+ T cells sorted from blood (inferred from file names), obtained from a patient given nivolumab and ipilimumab in sequence. The CDR3 region has the DNA TGTGCCAGCAGCCAAGGTCTAGACTACGAGCAGTACTTC. It codes for CASSQGLDYEQYF.